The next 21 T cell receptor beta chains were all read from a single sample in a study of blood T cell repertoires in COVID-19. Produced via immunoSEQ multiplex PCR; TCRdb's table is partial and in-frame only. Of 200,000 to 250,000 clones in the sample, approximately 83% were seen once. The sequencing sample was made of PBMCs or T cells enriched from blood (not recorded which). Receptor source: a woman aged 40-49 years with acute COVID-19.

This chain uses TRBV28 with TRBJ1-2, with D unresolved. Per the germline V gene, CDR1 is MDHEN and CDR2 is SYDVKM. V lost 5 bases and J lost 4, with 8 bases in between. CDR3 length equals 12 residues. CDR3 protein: CASSPQSYGYTF. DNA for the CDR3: TGTGCCAGCAGTCCACAAAGCTATGGCTACACCTTC.

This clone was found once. CDR3 bases: TGTGCCAGCTCACCAAGGGGGGGACAGGGCTATGAGCAGTTCTTC. It codes for CASSPRGGQGYEQFF. The genes are TRBV18 and TRBJ2-1, with 9 positions matching TRBD1. Germline CDR1 is KGHSH and CDR2 is LQKENI. The CDR3 runs 15 residues. The V segment lost 2 bases and the J segment 8 bases; nucleotides outside the gene matches: 7. Based on the CDR3 plus reference TRBV18 and TRBJ2-1, the full variable domain is NAGVMQNPRHLVRRRGQEARLRCSPMKGHSHVYWYRQLPEEGLKFMVYLQKENIIDESGMPKERFSAEFPKEGPSILRIQQVVRGDSAAYFCASSPRGGQGYEQFFGPGTRLTVL.

CDR3 in DNA: TGTGCCAGCAGTTTATCGGTGGGCGAGCAGTTCTTC. Translated, it gives CASSLSVGEQFF. The chain links TRBV27 to TRBJ2-1; D is unresolved. The CDR3 spans 12 residues. CDR1 and CDR2 from the germline V gene are MNHEY and SMNVEV (reference sequence). V lost 0 bases and J lost 10, with 7 bases in between.

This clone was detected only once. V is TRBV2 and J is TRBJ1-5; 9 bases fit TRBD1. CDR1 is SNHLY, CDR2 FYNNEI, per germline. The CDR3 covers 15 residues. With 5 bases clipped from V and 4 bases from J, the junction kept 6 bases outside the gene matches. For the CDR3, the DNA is TGTGCCAGCAGTTATTTGACAGGGGGGAATCAGCCCCAGCATTTT. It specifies CASSYLTGGNQPQHF.

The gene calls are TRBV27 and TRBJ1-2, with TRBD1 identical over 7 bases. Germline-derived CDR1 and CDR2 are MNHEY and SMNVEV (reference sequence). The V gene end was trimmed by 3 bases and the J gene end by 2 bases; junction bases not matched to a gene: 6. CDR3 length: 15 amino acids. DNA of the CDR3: TGTGCCAGCAGTTTCCCGGGACAGAGCAACTATGGCTACACCTTC. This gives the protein CASSFPGQSNYGYTF.

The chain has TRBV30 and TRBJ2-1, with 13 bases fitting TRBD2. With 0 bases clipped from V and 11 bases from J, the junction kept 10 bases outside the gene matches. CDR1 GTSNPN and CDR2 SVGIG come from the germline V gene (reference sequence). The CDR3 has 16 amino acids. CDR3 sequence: CAWSVGLAGVQTKQFF. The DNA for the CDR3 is TGTGCCTGGAGTGTTGGACTAGCGGGAGTCCAGACCAAGCAGTTCTTC.

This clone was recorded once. The CDR3 is CASRLTRETEAFF. The CDR3 DNA reads TGTGCCAGCAGACTTACTAGGGAGACTGAAGCTTTCTTT. The rearrangement links TRBV27 to TRBJ1-1; the D is unclear. The length of the CDR3 is 13 residues. Germline-derived CDR1 and CDR2 are MNHEY and SMNVEV (reference sequence). V lost 6 bases, J lost 5 bases, and 13 bases lay in between.

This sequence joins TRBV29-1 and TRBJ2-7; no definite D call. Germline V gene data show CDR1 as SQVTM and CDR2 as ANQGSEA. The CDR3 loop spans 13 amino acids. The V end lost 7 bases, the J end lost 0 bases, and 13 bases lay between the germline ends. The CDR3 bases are TGCAGCGCTCTTCAGGTTAGCTCCTACGAGCAGTACTTC. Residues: CSALQVSSYEQYF.

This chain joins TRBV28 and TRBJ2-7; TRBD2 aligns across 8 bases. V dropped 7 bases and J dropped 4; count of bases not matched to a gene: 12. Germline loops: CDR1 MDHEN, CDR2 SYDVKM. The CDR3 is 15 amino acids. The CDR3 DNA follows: TGTGCCAGCACCCTAGTAGCGGGAAAGGGATACGAGCAGTACTTC. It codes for CASTLVAGKGYEQYF.

CDR3 in DNA: TGTGCCAGCAGCGCGTCAGGGGTGCGGAACACTGAAGCTTTCTTT. It yields the protein CASSASGVRNTEAFF. The chain combines TRBV7-2 with TRBJ1-1; perhaps TRBD1 as D (6 bases). Per the germline V gene, CDR1 is SGHTA and CDR2 is FQGNSA. V was clipped by 5 bases and J by 1 base, with 14 bases between them. This CDR3 is 15 amino acids long.

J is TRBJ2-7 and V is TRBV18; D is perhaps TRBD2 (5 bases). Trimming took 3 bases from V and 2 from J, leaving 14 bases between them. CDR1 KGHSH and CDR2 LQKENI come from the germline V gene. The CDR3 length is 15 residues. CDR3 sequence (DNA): TGTGCCAGCTCACCGATTTCGGGAAGACCCTACGAGCAGTACTTC. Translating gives CASSPISGRPYEQYF.

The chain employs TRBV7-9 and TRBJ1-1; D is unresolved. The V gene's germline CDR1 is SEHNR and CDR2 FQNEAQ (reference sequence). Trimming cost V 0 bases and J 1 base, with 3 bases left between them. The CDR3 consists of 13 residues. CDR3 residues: CASSLAQNTEAFF. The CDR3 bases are TGTGCCAGCAGCTTAGCACAGAACACTGAAGCTTTCTTT.

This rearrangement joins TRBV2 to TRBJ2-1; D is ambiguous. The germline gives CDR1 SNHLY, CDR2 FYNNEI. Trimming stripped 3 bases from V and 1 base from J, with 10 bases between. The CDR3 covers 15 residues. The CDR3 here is CASSEGRWSYNEQFF. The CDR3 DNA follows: TGTGCCAGCAGTGAGGGCAGGTGGTCCTACAATGAGCAGTTCTTC.

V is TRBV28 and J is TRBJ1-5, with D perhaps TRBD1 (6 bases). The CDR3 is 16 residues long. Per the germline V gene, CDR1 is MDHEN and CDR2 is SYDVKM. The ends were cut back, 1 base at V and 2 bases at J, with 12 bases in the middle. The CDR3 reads CASSLLRGSGNQPQHF. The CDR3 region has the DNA TGTGCCAGCAGTTTATTAAGGGGGTCTGGCAATCAGCCCCAGCATTTT.

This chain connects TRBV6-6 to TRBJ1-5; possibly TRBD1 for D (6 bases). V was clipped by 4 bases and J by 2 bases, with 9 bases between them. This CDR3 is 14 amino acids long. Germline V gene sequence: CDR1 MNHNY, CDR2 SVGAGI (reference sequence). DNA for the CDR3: TGTGCCAGCAGTTGGGGGCAGGGCAATCAGCCCCAGCATTTT. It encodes CASSWGQGNQPQHF.

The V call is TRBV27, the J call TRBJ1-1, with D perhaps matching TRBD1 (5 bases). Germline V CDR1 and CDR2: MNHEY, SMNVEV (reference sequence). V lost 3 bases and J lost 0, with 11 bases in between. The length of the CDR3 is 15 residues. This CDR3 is CASSLGGRVNTEAFF. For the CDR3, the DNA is TGTGCCAGCAGTTTGGGTGGCAGGGTGAACACTGAAGCTTTCTTT.

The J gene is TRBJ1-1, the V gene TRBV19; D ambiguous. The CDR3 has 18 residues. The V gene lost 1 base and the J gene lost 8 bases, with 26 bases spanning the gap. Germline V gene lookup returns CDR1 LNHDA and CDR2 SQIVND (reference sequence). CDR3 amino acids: CASSIAGVKVFKWPEAFF. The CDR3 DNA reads TGTGCCAGTAGTATAGCCGGGGTCAAGGTGTTCAAATGGCCCGAAGCTTTCTTT.

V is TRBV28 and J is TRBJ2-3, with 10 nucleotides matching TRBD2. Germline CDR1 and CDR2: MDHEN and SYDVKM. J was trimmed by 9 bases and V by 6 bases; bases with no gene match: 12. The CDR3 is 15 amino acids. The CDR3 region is CASSLPSGRRATQYF. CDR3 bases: TGTGCCAGCAGCCTCCCTAGCGGGAGAAGGGCCACGCAGTATTTT.

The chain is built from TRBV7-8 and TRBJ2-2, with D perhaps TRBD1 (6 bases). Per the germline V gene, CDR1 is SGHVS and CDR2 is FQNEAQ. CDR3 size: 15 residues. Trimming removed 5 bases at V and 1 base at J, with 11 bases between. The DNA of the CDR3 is TGTGCCAGCAGCGCCGGACAGAGGAACACCGGGGAGCTGTTTTTT. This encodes CASSAGQRNTGELFF.

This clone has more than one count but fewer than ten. The CDR3 sequence: CASSSILGQPQHF. CDR3 coding DNA: TGTGCCAGCAGCTCAATACTCGGTCAGCCCCAGCATTTT. The chain links TRBV9 to TRBJ1-5; no definite D call. The CDR3 loop spans 13 amino acids. The V end lost 4 bases, the J end lost 6 bases, and 11 bases lay between the germline ends. Germline values: CDR1 SGDLS, CDR2 YYNGEE.

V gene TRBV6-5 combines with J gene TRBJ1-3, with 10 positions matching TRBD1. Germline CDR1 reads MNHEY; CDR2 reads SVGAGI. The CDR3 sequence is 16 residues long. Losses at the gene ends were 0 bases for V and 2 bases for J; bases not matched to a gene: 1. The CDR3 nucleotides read TGTGCCAGCAGTTACTCGACAGGGGGCACTGGAAACACCATATATTTT. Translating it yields CASSYSTGGTGNTIYF.